The subject of this entry is one T cell receptor beta chain. Its antigen is not known. Controls came from buffy coats of healthy blood donors. Here immunoSEQ multiplex PCR was the method, and the copy in TCRdb shows in-frame clones only, minus some. Among roughly 48,000 clones listed, around 70% were seen once. This sample stems from a study of STAT5B mutations in CD4+ large granular lymphocyte leukemia. Germline CDR1 and CDR2: KGHSH and LQKENI. Losses at the gene ends were 6 bases for V and 0 bases for J; bases not matched to a gene: 7. This CDR3 comprises 17 residues. Whole-study results and caveats: CD4-sorted patient repertoires seemed more clonal than healthy CD4+ repertoires. Approximately 25% of private leukemic clonotypes occurred rarely in other patients' non-leukemic repertoires.

J is TRBJ1-4 and V is TRBV18, with TRBD1 matching over 10 bases. Material for sequencing was CD4+ T cells from blood buffy coats. The clonotype comes from a human donor in good health. In DNA, the CDR3 is TGTGCCAGCTCTGCGACAGGGGGCGACACAACTAATGAAAAACTGTTTTTT. This translates into CASSATGGDTTNEKLFF.